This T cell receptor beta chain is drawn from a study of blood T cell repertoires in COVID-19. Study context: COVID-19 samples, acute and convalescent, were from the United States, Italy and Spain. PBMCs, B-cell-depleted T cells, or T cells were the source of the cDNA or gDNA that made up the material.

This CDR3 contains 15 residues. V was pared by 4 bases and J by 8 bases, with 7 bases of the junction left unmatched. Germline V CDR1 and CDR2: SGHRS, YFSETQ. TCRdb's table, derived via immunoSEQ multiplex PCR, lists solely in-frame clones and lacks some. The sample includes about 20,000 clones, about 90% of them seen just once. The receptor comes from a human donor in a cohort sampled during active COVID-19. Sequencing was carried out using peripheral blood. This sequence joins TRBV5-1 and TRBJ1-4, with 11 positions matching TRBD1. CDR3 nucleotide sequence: TGCGCCAGCAGCCCCGGGGACAGGGGGAAGGAAAAACTGTTTTTT. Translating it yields CASSPGDRGKEKLFF.